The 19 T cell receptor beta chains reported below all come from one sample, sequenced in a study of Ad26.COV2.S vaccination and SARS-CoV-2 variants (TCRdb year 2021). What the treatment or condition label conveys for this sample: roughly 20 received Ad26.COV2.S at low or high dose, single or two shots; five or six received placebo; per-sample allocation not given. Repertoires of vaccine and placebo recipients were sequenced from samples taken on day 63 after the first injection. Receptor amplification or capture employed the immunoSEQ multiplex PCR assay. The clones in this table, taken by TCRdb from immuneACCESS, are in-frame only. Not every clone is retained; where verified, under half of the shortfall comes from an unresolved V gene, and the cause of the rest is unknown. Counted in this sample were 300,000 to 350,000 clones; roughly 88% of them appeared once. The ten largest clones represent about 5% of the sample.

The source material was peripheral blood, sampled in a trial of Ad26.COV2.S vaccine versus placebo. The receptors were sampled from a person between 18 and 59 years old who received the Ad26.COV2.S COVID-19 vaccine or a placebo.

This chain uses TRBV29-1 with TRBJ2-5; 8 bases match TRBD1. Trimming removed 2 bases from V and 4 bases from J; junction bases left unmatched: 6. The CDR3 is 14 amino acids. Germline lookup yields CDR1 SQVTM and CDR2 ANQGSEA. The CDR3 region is CSVERQGAIETQYF. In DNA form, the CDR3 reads TGCAGCGTTGAAAGGCAGGGGGCGATAGAGACCCAGTACTTC.

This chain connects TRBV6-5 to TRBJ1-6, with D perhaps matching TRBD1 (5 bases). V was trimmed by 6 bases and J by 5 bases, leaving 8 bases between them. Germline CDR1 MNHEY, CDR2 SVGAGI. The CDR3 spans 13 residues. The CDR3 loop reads CASSAGNNSPLHF. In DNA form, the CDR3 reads TGTGCCAGCAGCGCAGGGAATAATTCACCCCTCCACTTT.

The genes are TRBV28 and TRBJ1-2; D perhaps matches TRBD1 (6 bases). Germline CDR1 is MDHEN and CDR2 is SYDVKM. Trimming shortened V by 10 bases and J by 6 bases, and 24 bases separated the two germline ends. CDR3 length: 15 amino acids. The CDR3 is CAIRKQGTAINGYTF. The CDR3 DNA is TGTGCCATCCGAAAACAGGGAACGGCTATTAATGGCTACACCTTC.

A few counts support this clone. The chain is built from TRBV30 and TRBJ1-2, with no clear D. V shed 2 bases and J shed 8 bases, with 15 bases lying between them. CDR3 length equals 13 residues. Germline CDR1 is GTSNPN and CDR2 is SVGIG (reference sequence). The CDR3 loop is CAWSPGLGGGYTF. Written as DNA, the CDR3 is TGTGCCTGGAGTCCTGGGCTTGGAGGGGGCTACACCTTC.

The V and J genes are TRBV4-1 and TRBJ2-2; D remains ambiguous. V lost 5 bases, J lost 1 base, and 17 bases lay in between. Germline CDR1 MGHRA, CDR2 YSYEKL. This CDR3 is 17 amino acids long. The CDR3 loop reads CASSSWPPVRNTGELFF. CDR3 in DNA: TGCGCCAGCAGCTCTTGGCCACCAGTTCGGAACACCGGGGAGCTGTTTTTT.

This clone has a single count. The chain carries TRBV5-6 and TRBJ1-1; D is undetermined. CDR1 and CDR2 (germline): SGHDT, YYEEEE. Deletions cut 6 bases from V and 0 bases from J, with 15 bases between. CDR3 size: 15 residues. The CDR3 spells CASNVQPPMNTEAFF. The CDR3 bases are TGTGCCAGCAACGTCCAGCCCCCAATGAACACTGAAGCTTTCTTT.

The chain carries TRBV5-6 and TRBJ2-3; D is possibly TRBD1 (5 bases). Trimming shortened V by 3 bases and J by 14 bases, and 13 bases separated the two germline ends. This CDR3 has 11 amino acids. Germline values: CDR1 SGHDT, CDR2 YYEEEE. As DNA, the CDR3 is TGTGCCAGCAGCTCAGCTGGGGCGCGGTATTTT. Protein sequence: CASSSAGARYF.

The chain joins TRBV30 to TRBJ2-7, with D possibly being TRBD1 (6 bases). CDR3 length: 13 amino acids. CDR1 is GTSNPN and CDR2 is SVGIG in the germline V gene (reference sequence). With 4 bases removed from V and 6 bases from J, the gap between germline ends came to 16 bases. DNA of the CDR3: TGTGCCTGGACAAAGACAGGTTTCGCCGAGCAGTACGTC. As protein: CAWTKTGFAEQYV.

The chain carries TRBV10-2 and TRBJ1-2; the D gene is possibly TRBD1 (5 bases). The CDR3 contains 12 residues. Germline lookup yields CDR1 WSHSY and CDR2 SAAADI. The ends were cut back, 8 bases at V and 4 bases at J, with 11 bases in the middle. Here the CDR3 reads CASAVGAYGYTF. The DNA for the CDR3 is TGCGCCAGCGCTGTAGGGGCCTATGGCTACACCTTC.

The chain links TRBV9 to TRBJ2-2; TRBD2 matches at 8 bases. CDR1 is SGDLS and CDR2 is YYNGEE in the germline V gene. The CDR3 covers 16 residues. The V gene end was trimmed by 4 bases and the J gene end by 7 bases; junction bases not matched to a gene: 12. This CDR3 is CASSLSSGTSFGELFF. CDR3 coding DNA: TGTGCCAGCAGCCTTAGCTCCGGGACTAGTTTCGGGGAGCTGTTTTTT.

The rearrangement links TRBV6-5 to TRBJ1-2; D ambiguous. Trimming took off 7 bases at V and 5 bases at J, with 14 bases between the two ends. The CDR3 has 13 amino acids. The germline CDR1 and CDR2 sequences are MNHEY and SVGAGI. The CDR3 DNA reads TGTGCCAGCACCGAGGAACAGCTATATGGCTACACCTTC. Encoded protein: CASTEEQLYGYTF.

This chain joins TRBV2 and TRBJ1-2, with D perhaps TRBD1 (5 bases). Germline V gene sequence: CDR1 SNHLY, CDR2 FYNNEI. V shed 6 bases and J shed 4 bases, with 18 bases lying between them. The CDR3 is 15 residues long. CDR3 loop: CASSDISGGSYGYTF. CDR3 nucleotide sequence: TGTGCCAGCAGCGACATCTCGGGGGGTTCCTATGGCTACACCTTC.

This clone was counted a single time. CDR3 region: CAWSGTGGPARTIYF. CDR3 nucleotides: TGTGCCTGGAGCGGGACAGGGGGCCCCGCCAGGACCATATATTTT. The chain has TRBV30 and TRBJ1-3, with 12 bases aligning to TRBD1. Trimming removed 3 bases from V and 10 bases from J; junction bases left unmatched: 10. Germline assignment: CDR1 GTSNPN and CDR2 SVGIG (reference sequence). CDR3 length: 15 residues. Drawing the rest from reference TRBV30 and TRBJ1-3, the complete variable domain is SQTIHQWPATLVQPVGSPLSLECTVEGTSNPNLYWYRQAAGRGLQLLFYSVGIGQISSEVPQNLSASRPQDRQFILSSKKLLLSDSGFYLCAWSGTGGPARTIYFGEGSWLTVV.

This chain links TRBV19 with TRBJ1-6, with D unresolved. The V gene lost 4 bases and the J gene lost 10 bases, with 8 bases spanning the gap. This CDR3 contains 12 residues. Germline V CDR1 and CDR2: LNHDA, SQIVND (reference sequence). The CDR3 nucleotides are TGTGCCAGTAGTACAGGTCTCTCACCCCTCCACTTT. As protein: CASSTGLSPLHF.

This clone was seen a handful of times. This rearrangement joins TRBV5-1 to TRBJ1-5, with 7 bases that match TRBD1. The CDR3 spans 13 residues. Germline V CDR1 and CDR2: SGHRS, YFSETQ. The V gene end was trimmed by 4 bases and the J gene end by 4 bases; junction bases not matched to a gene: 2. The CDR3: CASSRDSNQPQHF. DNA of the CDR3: TGCGCCAGCAGCCGGGACAGTAATCAGCCCCAGCATTTT.

In nucleotides, the CDR3 is TGTGCCAGCAGCTTTCTAGGAAGTATTGACAATGAGCAGTTCTTC. Protein sequence: CASSFLGSIDNEQFF. V gene TRBV13 combines with J gene TRBJ2-1; D call uncertain. Trimming left V 3 bases short and J 5 bases short, with 14 bases between. Germline-derived CDR1 and CDR2 are PRHDT and FYEKMQ (reference sequence). The CDR3 totals 15 residues.

CDR3: CASNFRSNNEQFF. CDR3 DNA: TGTGCCAGCAACTTCCGATCGAACAATGAGCAGTTCTTC. The chain carries TRBV11-3 and TRBJ2-1; D is ambiguous. The germline gives CDR1 SGHNT, CDR2 YENEEA. The CDR3 sequence is 13 residues long. The V end was cut by 7 bases, the J end by 5 bases, with 12 bases between.

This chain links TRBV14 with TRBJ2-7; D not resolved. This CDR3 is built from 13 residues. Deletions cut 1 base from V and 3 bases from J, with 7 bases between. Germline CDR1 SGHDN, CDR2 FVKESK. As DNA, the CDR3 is TGTGCCAGCAGCCAAGGTCGATTCTACGAGCAGTACTTC. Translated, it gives CASSQGRFYEQYF.

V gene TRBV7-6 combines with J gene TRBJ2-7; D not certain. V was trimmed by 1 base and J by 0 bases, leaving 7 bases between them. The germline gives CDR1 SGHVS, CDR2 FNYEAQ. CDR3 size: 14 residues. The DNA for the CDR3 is TGTGCCAGCAGCTTAGGCGGTTTCTCCTACGAGCAGTACTTC. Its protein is CASSLGGFSYEQYF. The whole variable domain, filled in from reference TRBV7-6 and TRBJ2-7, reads GAGVSQSPRYKVTKRGQDVALRCDPISGHVSLYWYRQALGQGPEFLTYFNYEAQQDKSGLPNDRFSAERPEGSISTLTIQRTEQRDSAMYRCASSLGGFSYEQYFGPGTRLTVT.